These 5 T cell receptor beta chains were sequenced from one sample in a study of T cell repertoires in cytomegalovirus infection. TCRdb itself ran the reads through MiXCR, one entry per CDR3 protein. The repertoire holds some 400,000 distinct CDR3 sequences, with about a third as singletons. Sequenced material: PBMCs. The receptors here all came from a human donor in good health (CMV status not recorded). Some clones in this sample may be carry-over from other donors' samples.

The rearrangement joins TRBV11-2 to TRBJ1-5; D perhaps matches TRBD1 (6 bases). Germline loops: CDR1 SGHAT, CDR2 FQNNGV. With 1 base removed from V and 5 bases from J, the gap between germline ends came to 12 bases. This CDR3 has 15 residues. The CDR3 is CASSLGGRPDQPQHF. Written as DNA, the CDR3 is TGTGCCAGCAGCTTAGGGGGGCGTCCCGATCAGCCCCAGCATTTT.

The CDR3 nucleotides read TGTGCCAGCAGTGCCGGGGGACAGAGCCCTTTGCCCCTCCACTTT. Its translation is CASSAGGQSPLPLHF. The gene calls are TRBV6-1 and TRBJ1-6; 7 bases map to TRBD1. The junction had 13 bases not matched to a gene; V was cut back by 4 bases and J by 13 bases. Germline V gene lookup returns CDR1 MNHNS and CDR2 SASEGT. The CDR3 consists of 15 residues.

To note about this clonotype: A read error is possible here, since a much larger clone lies one base away. This chain joins TRBV4-3 and TRBJ1-4; the D gene is possibly TRBD1 (6 bases). The V gene's germline CDR1 is LGHNA and CDR2 YSLEER. V was shortened by 6 bases and J by 8 bases, with 19 bases between the two germline ends. The length of the CDR3 is 15 residues. CDR3 sequence: CASRHIRGAEEKLFF. The DNA of the CDR3 is TGCGCCAGCAGACATATTCGGGGGGCGGAAGAAAAACTGTTTTTT.

The rearrangement links TRBV4-1 to TRBJ2-7; 8 bases align to TRBD2. The CDR3 spans 15 residues. CDR1 MGHRA and CDR2 YSYEKL come from the germline V gene. Trimming cost V 3 bases and J 3 bases; bases outside gene matches: 7. The CDR3 sequence is CASSHRAGADYEQYF. CDR3 sequence (DNA): TGCGCCAGCAGCCACCGAGCGGGAGCGGACTACGAGCAGTACTTC.

V gene TRBV20-1 combines with J gene TRBJ2-1; TRBD2 aligns across 9 bases. The CDR3 runs to 15 residues. In germline, CDR1 is DFQATT, CDR2 SNEGSKA (reference sequence). With V trimmed by 5 bases and J by 4 bases, 9 bases remained unmatched. In DNA form, the CDR3 reads TGCAGTGCTCCCCGGGGTAGCGGGGGTTACAATGAGCAGTTCTTC. This translates into CSAPRGSGGYNEQFF.